This T cell receptor (beta chain) was profiled in a study of early T cells in non-severe SARS-CoV-2 infection. Whole-study context: The authors sequenced bulk RNA from unsorted whole blood, leaving chains unpaired.

This clonotype came up many times. Attachment of unique molecular identifiers to individual cDNA molecules was performed. TCRdb re-derived calls from the 5' RACE reads in MiXCR, one entry per CDR3 protein. This table has 50,000 or so distinct CDR3 sequences, approximately 13% appearing once. V was clipped by 2 bases and J by 4 bases; unmatched bases: 6. The CDR3 extends over 16 amino acids. Germline CDR1 MNHEY, CDR2 SVGAGI. This sequence was found in an adult who was a healthcare worker with PCR-confirmed SARS-CoV-2 infection or an uninfected control (not recorded which). The chain is built from TRBV6-5 and TRBJ2-1; 9 nucleotides match TRBD2. The sample comprised whole blood. The CDR3 coding sequence is TGTGCCAGCAGTTACAAGAGAGCGGGAGGATACAATGAGCAGTTCTTC. As protein: CASSYKRAGGYNEQFF.